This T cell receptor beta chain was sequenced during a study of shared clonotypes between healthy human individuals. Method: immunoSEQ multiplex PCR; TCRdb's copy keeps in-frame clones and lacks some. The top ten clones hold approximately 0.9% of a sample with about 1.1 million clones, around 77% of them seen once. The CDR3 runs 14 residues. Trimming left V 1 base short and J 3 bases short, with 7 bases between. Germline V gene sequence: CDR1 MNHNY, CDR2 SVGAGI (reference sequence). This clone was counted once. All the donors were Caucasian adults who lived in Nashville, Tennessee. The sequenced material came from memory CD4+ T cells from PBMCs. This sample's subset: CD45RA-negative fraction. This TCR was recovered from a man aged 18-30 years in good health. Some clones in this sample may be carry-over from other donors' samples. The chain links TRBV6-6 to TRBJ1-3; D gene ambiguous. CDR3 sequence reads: CASSYFHVGNTIYF. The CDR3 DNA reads TGTGCCAGCAGTTACTTCCACGTTGGAAACACCATATATTTT.